One sample yielded the 11 T cell receptor beta chains listed below, sequenced in a study of identical twins. TCRdb processed the 5' RACE reads anew with MiXCR; each CDR3 protein has one entry. The data hold roughly 230,000 distinct CDR3 sequences, with around 8.3% observed a single time. The same data also went into a second study, on yellow fever vaccine responses in identical twins.

The specimen was CD8+ T cells sorted from blood. The receptors stem from a woman aged 18-30 years in good health.

This clonotype was seen a handful of times. J is TRBJ2-7 and V is TRBV20-1; D gene ambiguous. The CDR3 is made up of 16 amino acids. V lost 0 bases and J lost 1, with 16 bases in between. Germline CDR1 and CDR2: DFQATT and SNEGSKA (reference sequence). CDR3 coding DNA: TGCAGTGCTAGAGATATCGGTCCCGAGGAATCCTACGAGCAGTACTTC. Protein product: CSARDIGPEESYEQYF.

This clonotype was seen a few times. The genes are TRBV4-3 and TRBJ2-3, with D possibly being TRBD1 (6 bases). The germline V gene encodes CDR1 LGHNA and CDR2 YSLEER. This CDR3 has 17 amino acids. V was trimmed by 2 bases and J by 1 base, leaving 16 bases between them. The CDR3 region is CASSQYHQGFGTDTQYF. In DNA form, the CDR3 reads TGCGCCAGCAGCCAATATCACCAGGGGTTCGGCACAGATACGCAGTATTTT.

This clonotype was seen many times. The chain recombines TRBV29-1 with TRBJ2-7; TRBD2 might be the D (5 bases). The length of the CDR3 is 15 residues. With 2 bases removed from V and 5 bases from J, the gap between germline ends came to 19 bases. Germline V CDR1 and CDR2: SQVTM, ANQGSEA. The CDR3 region is CSVEWEDYALNEQYF. In DNA, the CDR3 is TGCAGCGTTGAATGGGAAGACTACGCCTTAAACGAGCAGTACTTC.

The chain is built from TRBV7-2 and TRBJ2-1, with 9 bases aligning to TRBD2. The V segment lost 3 bases and the J segment 4 bases; nucleotides outside the gene matches: 7. This CDR3 is 16 amino acids long. Germline CDR1 SGHTA, CDR2 FQGNSA. The CDR3 protein is CASSLVAGENYNEQFF. The CDR3 DNA follows: TGTGCCAGCAGCTTGGTAGCGGGAGAGAATTACAATGAGCAGTTCTTC.

There are many counts of this clonotype. The genes are TRBV28 and TRBJ1-3, with unresolved D. The germline V and J ends were trimmed by 5 bases and 0 bases, with 14 bases remaining between them. Germline assignment: CDR1 MDHEN and CDR2 SYDVKM. The CDR3 loop spans 16 amino acids. This chain's CDR3 is CASSSPLGVSGNTIYF. The CDR3 coding sequence is TGTGCCAGCAGTAGCCCCCTAGGAGTCTCTGGAAACACCATATATTTT.

The table lists this clonotype with a few counts. The chain recombines TRBV24-1 with TRBJ2-2, with TRBD2 matching over 7 bases. With 7 bases clipped from V and 3 bases from J, the junction kept 10 bases outside the gene matches. Looked up from germline, CDR1 is KGHDR and CDR2 is SFDVKD. CDR3 size: 16 residues. The CDR3 nucleotides read TGTGCCACCAGCGAGGGAGGGTTGATCGACACCGGGGAGCTGTTTTTT. This gives the protein CATSEGGLIDTGELFF.

J is TRBJ2-7 and V is TRBV20-1, with 8 bases fitting TRBD1. The CDR3 has 13 residues. Per germline, CDR1 DFQATT and CDR2 SNEGSKA (reference sequence). With 1 base clipped from V and 2 bases from J, the junction kept 1 base outside the gene matches. The CDR3 DNA reads TGCAGTGCTAGAGTGACAGGGGCCTACGAGCAGTACTTC. Amino acid sequence: CSARVTGAYEQYF.

This clonotype was seen repeatedly, ten times or more. The genes are TRBV10-3 and TRBJ2-7; D may be TRBD1 (6 bases). Germline V gene data show CDR1 as ENHRY and CDR2 as SYGVKD. The CDR3 totals 13 residues. V dropped 5 bases and J dropped 1 base, with 9 bases sitting between them. For the CDR3, the DNA is TGTGCCATCAGTACGGGACAATCCTACGAGCAGTACTTC. Translation: CAISTGQSYEQYF.

This sequence joins TRBV30 and TRBJ2-6; D assignment may be TRBD1 or TRBD2 (5 bases each). This CDR3 spans 14 amino acids. Germline assignment: CDR1 GTSNPN and CDR2 SVGIG (reference sequence). The V and J ends lost 5 bases and 4 bases respectively, with 12 bases between them. The CDR3, as DNA: TGTGCCTGGGACAGCGGAGCGGGGGCCAACGTCCTGACTTTC. It codes for CAWDSGAGANVLTF.

This clonotype was seen ten or more times. The chain combines TRBV27 with TRBJ2-2; D is unclear. V was cut by 6 bases and J by 6 bases, with 8 bases left in between. CDR3 length equals 12 residues. From germline, CDR1 is MNHEY and CDR2 SMNVEV (reference sequence). The CDR3 DNA sequence: TGTGCCAGCAGCGGGTTGGCCGGGGAGCTGTTTTTT. The encoded protein is CASSGLAGELFF.

The chain couples TRBV11-2 to TRBJ1-3, with 7 bases aligning to TRBD1. Germline CDR1 and CDR2: SGHAT and FQNNGV. This CDR3 spans 18 amino acids. Trimming at V came to 3 bases and at J to 0 bases, leaving 11 bases not matched to a gene. CDR3 region: CASSFDRDSPFSGNTIYF. The CDR3 DNA reads as TGTGCCAGCAGCTTCGACCGGGACAGTCCTTTCTCTGGAAACACCATATATTTT.